This T cell receptor beta chain was recorded in a study of cytomegalovirus exposure and HLA in healthy donors (dated by TCRdb to 2015 to 2018). Concerning the study at large: According to an earlier analysis of 450 to 650 of the donors, 150 million to 200 million T cells yielded 117 million unique TCR beta sequences and more than 250 Gb of sequence data. An early release covering roughly 640 HLA-typed donors comprised 250 to 350 gigabases of sequencing data and around 86 million unique TCR sequences. The genetic ancestry cluster associated with self-reported Caucasian donors included 81% of the 398 genotyped donors. The study aimed to test whether cataloging public T cell receptors could reveal signatures of past pathogen exposure. The study used immunosequencing to profile the T cell repertoires of approximately 640 subjects and linked those repertoires to cytomegalovirus serostatus. In addition to the first cohort of 500 to 850 subjects, a separate validation cohort of over 90 different subjects was used. High-throughput TCR immunosequencing, statistical association of individual TCRs with disease status, and machine learning were combined to predict cytomegalovirus infection status. In a later analysis, previously published TCR beta repertoires from 670 or so donors were re-analyzed and high-resolution HLA genotyping was added so that TCR occurrence patterns could be studied. The later analysis used no new phenotypic data to find candidate immune exposures, relying instead on TCR beta sequences and their occurrence across donors. To decide whether each TCR beta V gene segment behaved as functional or pseudogenic, an earlier analysis of over 500 of the donors relied on high-throughput TCR beta sequencing. Donor age, sex, ethnicity and CMV serostatus were compiled alongside the repertoire data. In a later genetic analysis, genome-wide SNP genotypes for about three fifths of the roughly 670 donors were used, and that subset was treated as a discovery cohort. Every discovery cohort repertoire had been produced on one sequencing platform. Class I and class II HLA loci were covered by the typing at four-digit resolution. The number of donors typed differed by locus, with roughly 629-640 for A, B, C, DRB1 and DQB1, roughly 520 for DQA1, approximately 570 for DPA1, and some 470 for DPB1. Because of strong linkage in the cohort, roughly 5 DR-DQ haplotypes were treated as single units for association and clustering. Across some 400 genotyped donors of the cohort, an average of roughly 230,000 unique TCR beta nucleotide sequences per donor were sequenced, and approximately 19% of those sequences were non-productive. Beyond this particular receptor, the publication reports: Most CMV-associated TCR beta chains appeared to be HLA-restricted in a later analysis, and the HLA associations seemed to be driven largely by CMV exposure. In an earlier analysis of some 640 of the donors, most TCR beta V segments were observed in productive rearrangements about 87% or about 30% of the time, broadly matching IMGT annotations. Because counts were too low, some 17 rarely observed V segments, including chromosome 9 orphons, were left out of the earlier analysis of 500 to 750 of the donors. HLA typing was unavailable for some donors at each locus, so association tests used only the typed subset. According to a later analysis, parvovirus B19, influenza, CMV and Epstein-Barr virus appeared linked to several top co-occurrence clusters. A further reported finding was that TCR beta sequences accurately predicted the HLA-A and HLA-B alleles for most subjects in the first cohort. A later analysis found that TCR association rates varied across HLA loci, with DRB1 alleles showing the most associated TCRs and HLA-C alleles the fewest. Sequencing depth was assumed to be roughly uniform across donors in the presence/absence analyses, though that assumption may not hold. In a later genetic analysis, a missense DCLRE1C variant was associated with V-gene and J-gene trimming of TCR beta chains, and the association was replicated in an independent cohort. Assigning TCR associations to individual alleles was difficult when HLA alleles, especially DR and DQ, strongly co-occurred. A group of highly shared sequence variants was considered likely to be a technical artifact of the sequencing pipeline. Compared with equally common non-associated chains, HLA-associated TCR beta chains in a later analysis were more clonally expanded and had lower generation probabilities. While some public TCRs were present in many individuals, most TCR sequences turned up only very rarely across donors. The study gave a list of under 200 TCR beta chains associated with cytomegalovirus. In a later genetic analysis, fewer N-insertions in productive TCRs were reported among donors in an Asian-associated ancestry cluster than the roughly 700-donor mean. The classifier was reported to diagnose cytomegalovirus status with high specificity and sensitivity in both the original cohort and the validation cohort. Correlated functional status among segregating V segments might reflect linkage disequilibrium, but an unknown experimental factor could not be ruled out. A few of the identified cytomegalovirus-associated TCR beta chains were confirmed in vitro to be specific for cytomegalovirus antigens. Some IMGT-functional V segments, including TRBV6-2 and TRBV6-3, could not be told apart with the 87-base-pair reads, so those segments were excluded. Immune exposure information for the cohort was limited to CMV serostatus. A later analysis associated approximately 17,000 TCR beta sequences with specific HLA alleles at a false discovery rate of 0.05. The cohort was sequenced for TCR beta chains only, and without alpha or paired-chain data the features that could be detected were limited. The authors suggested that the approach could potentially be extended to other disease states and immunological phenotypes.

The protocol used for the library was the immunoSEQ multiplex PCR assay. For the multiplex PCR, a mixture combining 60 forward primers for TCR Vbeta segments and 13 reverse primers for TCR Jbeta segments was used. A multiplex PCR assay on genomic DNA amplified the CDR3 region of rearranged TCR beta genes. On the Illumina HiSeq System, the amplified TCR beta libraries were sequenced as 87-base-pair reads. Per the source publication's procedure: A later analysis counted tens of millions of unique TCR beta chains across the 600 to 850 repertoires, and some 11 million of these chains were shared by at least two donors. Raw reads were error-corrected and collapsed into unique sequences with a nearest-neighbor algorithm that merged closely related sequences to remove PCR and sequencing errors. Alignment of CDR3 sequences to IMGT reference sequences was used to assign V, D and J gene segments. For a sequence to be retained, a match of at least six nucleotides was required to both a V gene segment and a J gene segment. A rearrangement counted as productive if the CDR3 had no stop codons and remained in frame with V and J, and every other rearrangement counted as non-productive. CDR3 was defined according to IMGT convention as the region running from the second conserved V-encoded cysteine to the conserved J-encoded phenylalanine. Sequences without an unambiguous match to a single V gene segment were excluded from the earlier analysis of about 600 of the donors. In an earlier analysis of roughly 500 of the donors, V segments were called functional above 56.7% productive rearrangements and were called segregating when the between-donor standard deviation exceeded 5%. A statistical classification framework was built for diagnosing cytomegalovirus status from the catalog of TCR beta chain sequences. V and J gene assignment, in a later analysis, came from comparing TCR nucleotide sequences with IMGT/GENE-DB human TR gene sequences. The TCRdist pipeline was used in a later analysis to assign CDR3 sequences and most-parsimonious VDJ recombination scenarios. In a later analysis, each TCR beta chain was defined by its CDR3 amino acid sequence together with its V-gene family, and reads without a unique V-gene family were excluded. A later analysis removed several hundred highly shared, low-generation-probability nucleotide sequences to deal with suspected cross-contamination and a sequencing artifact. In a later analysis, a clonal expansion index for each public chain was calculated from normalized within-repertoire ranks of inferred template counts. A later analysis computed generation probabilities with a VDJ recombination model fitted to out-of-frame rearrangements, and checked the results against IGoR. A later analysis scored TCR-TCR, TCR-HLA and TCR-CMV co-occurrence with hypergeometric tests, applying a repertoire-size bias correction to TCR pairs. A later analysis estimated false discovery rates by permuting HLA or CMV assignments 20 times. In a later analysis, co-occurring TCRs were grouped with DBSCAN, and TCRdist sequence similarity was added when clustering was performed within HLA-allele-positive subsets. Co-occurrence clustering excluded repertoires with fewer than 30,000 or more than 120,000 public chains, plus five with anomalous nucleotide sharing. TCRdb stores this immuneACCESS table with in-frame sequences only. Part of the clones is absent; in the studies checked, under half of the shortfall reflects unresolved V genes, and no reason is known for the rest. V and J calls and clone size are given by that table; D and trimming were obtained from the DNA. A total of 150,000 to 200,000 clones appear in this sample, 75% to 90% of them only once. The ten largest clones add up to around 7.3% of the sample.

The cohort was made up of 500 to 850 healthy bone marrow donors. All cohort members were sampled while nominally healthy, although unrecorded immune exposures were likely present. The donor was CMV seropositive and belonged to the group of 250 to 300 seropositive cohort members. Each donor provided a peripheral blood sample, and peripheral blood mononuclear cells were used for TCR beta sequencing. The Qiagen DNeasy Blood Extraction Kit was used to extract genomic DNA from the blood cell samples. A word on this clone: Its antigen specificity is not known. One base away there is no much larger clone; base qualities are not given.

CDR1 and CDR2 (SGDLS, YYNGEE) derive from the germline V gene. The CDR3 numbers 15 residues from cysteine through phenylalanine. Only CDR3 DNA is held: 45 bases, read in frame from base 1. The V end loses 0 bases and the J end loses 9 bases, and a stretch of 13 bases separates them. This sequence was found in a young man in good health and CMV-seropositive. The chain is assembled from TRBV9 and TRBJ1-6, and perhaps TRBD1 as D gene, on 5 matching bases. The material sequenced was PBMCs. CDR3 sequence: CASSVGQGQGSPLHF. The DNA sequence follows: TGTGCCAGCAGCGTAGGTCAGGGCCAGGGTTCACCCCTCCACTTT.